One sample yielded the 8 T cell receptor beta chains listed below, sequenced in a study of CD8+CD57+ T cells in acquired aplastic anemia. Only patients with CD8+CD57+ cell expansion on flow cytometry were chosen for sequencing. Genomic DNA was employed as the template in profiling TCR beta VDJ and CDR3. TCRdb redid the calling of the reads with MiXCR, one entry per CDR3 protein. This table holds fewer than 85,000 distinct CDR3 sequences, about 70% found once. Sample: sorted CD4+, CD8+, or CD8+CD57+ T cells (not recorded which) from PBMCs. Every receptor here comes from a human donor with aplastic anemia.

This clonotype appeared a few times. This chain uses TRBV10-3 with TRBJ2-2, with D uncertain. The CDR3 spans 13 residues. V lost 3 bases, J lost 0 bases, and 2 bases lay in between. CDR1 is ENHRY, CDR2 SYGVKD, per germline. CDR3 in DNA: TGTGCCATCAGTGAACCGAACACCGGGGAGCTGTTTTTT. This translates into CAISEPNTGELFF.

The chain is built from TRBV20-1 and TRBJ1-2; D perhaps matches TRBD1 (6 bases). Trimming removed 0 bases from V and 4 bases from J, with 15 bases in between. The CDR3 runs to 15 residues. The germline V gene has CDR1 DFQATT and CDR2 SNEGSKA (reference sequence). This CDR3 is CSARDIATGVYGYTF. CDR3 bases: TGCAGTGCTAGAGACATAGCGACAGGTGTCTATGGCTACACCTTC.

This clonotype showed up many times. The V gene is TRBV19, the J gene TRBJ2-7; no definite D call. V lost 3 bases and J lost 7, with 10 bases in between. This CDR3 contains 12 residues. Germline assignment: CDR1 LNHDA and CDR2 SQIVND (reference sequence). DNA for the CDR3: TGTGCCAGTAGTATCTCAGGAGCAGAGCAGTACTTC. Translation gives CASSISGAEQYF.

The V gene is TRBV29-1, the J gene TRBJ1-2; TRBD1 agrees at 7 bases. The germline V gene has CDR1 SQVTM and CDR2 ANQGSEA. This CDR3 has 17 amino acids. After removal of 6 bases from V and 1 base from J, the junction contained 17 bases not matched to a gene. The CDR3 loop reads CSVSNKGDRLNNYGYTF. CDR3 in DNA: TGCAGCGTGTCAAATAAAGGGGACAGACTTAATAACTATGGCTACACCTTC.

This clonotype appeared a few times. The chain recombines TRBV2 with TRBJ1-1; D is uncertain. Germline CDR1 SNHLY, CDR2 FYNNEI. Trimming took off 1 base at V and 0 bases at J, with 3 bases between the two ends. The CDR3 has 13 amino acids. The CDR3 DNA follows: TGTGCCAGCAGTGAAGGGGTGAACACTGAAGCTTTCTTT. It is translated as CASSEGVNTEAFF. The variable domain in full, completed from reference TRBV2 and TRBJ1-1, reads EPEVTQTPSHQVTQMGQEVILRCVPISNHLYFYWYRQILGQKVEFLVSFYNNEISEKSEIFDDQFSVERPDGSNFTLKIRSTKLEDSAMYFCASSEGVNTEAFFGQGTRLTVV.

The chain recombines TRBV9 with TRBJ2-3, with unresolved D. V was clipped by 5 bases and J by 2 bases, with 12 bases between them. Germline CDR1 and CDR2: SGDLS and YYNGEE. This CDR3 contains 14 residues. DNA for the CDR3: TGTGCCAGCAGTCCACGGACCGACACAGATACGCAGTATTTT. Its protein product is CASSPRTDTDTQYF. Full variable domain (rest looked up from reference TRBV9 and TRBJ2-3): DSGVTQTPKHLITATGQRVTLRCSPRSGDLSVYWYQQSLDQGLQFLIQYYNGEERAKGNILERFSAQQFPDLHSELNLSSLELGDSALYFCASSPRTDTDTQYFGPGTRLTVL.

A word on this clonotype: At one of its ends the junction is not consistent with the germline gene, which may arise from a read error. The chain has TRBV6-1 and TRBJ1-3; a possible D gene is TRBD1 (6 bases). CDR1 and CDR2 from the germline V gene are MNHNS and SASEGT. The CDR3 sequence is 15 residues long. CDR3 DNA: TGTGCCAGCAGTGACGTGATCAGGGGTGGAAGCACCATATATTTT. Residues: CASSDVIRGGSTIYF.

The V call is TRBV11-1, the J call TRBJ2-7; 8 nucleotides line up with TRBD1. Trimming at V came to 3 bases and at J to 2 bases, leaving 3 bases not matched to a gene. CDR1 is SGHAT, CDR2 FQDESV, per germline (reference sequence). The CDR3 loop spans 14 amino acids. In nucleotides, the CDR3 is TGTGCCAGCAGCTTCTCGGACAGGGCCTACGAGCAGTACTTC. This translates into CASSFSDRAYEQYF.